Only a few counts were recorded for the clone carrying this T cell receptor beta chain. What it binds is not known. This entry comes from a study of blood T cells in healthy people across ages. Total RNA extracted from each sample amounted to at least 5.5 micrograms. Germline CDR1 reads DFQATT; CDR2 reads SNEGSKA (reference sequence). This CDR3 spans 14 amino acids. Trimming at V came to 1 base and at J to 6 bases, leaving 7 bases not matched to a gene. General study points: Diversity estimates drawn from one million T cells were deemed underestimates. No conclusive comparison of naive versus antigen-experienced cells was possible with unsorted PBMCs.

Combining a sample-barcoded 5' primer with a J-beta primer mix, a second PCR ran for roughly 6 to 12 cycles. TCRdb redid the calling of the 5' RACE reads with MiXCR, one entry per CDR3 protein. The data contain some 800,000 distinct CDR3 sequences, 20% to 25% of them singletons. A further study also used this sample, focusing on T cells of mothers and their children.

Sequencing was carried out using blood. The sequence was collected from a boy between 10 and 17 years old in good health. The chain has TRBV20-1 and TRBJ1-2, with TRBD1 matching over 8 bases. CDR3 in amino acids: CSARVYRGENGYTF. The CDR3 nucleotides read TGCAGTGCTAGAGTTTACAGGGGGGAGAATGGCTACACCTTC.